The rows below give T cell receptor beta chains drawn from one sample of a study of OX40 agonist ivuxolimab in advanced cancers. TCRdb's table, derived via immunoSEQ multiplex PCR, lists solely in-frame clones and lacks some. This table has about 59,000 clones, about nine tenths appearing once. Material: CD4+ or CD8+ T cells sorted from blood, obtained in a trial of the OX40 agonist ivuxolimab. The receptor source for this set is an adult with an advanced solid tumor such as melanoma, head and neck, liver or kidney cancer. Both conserved end residues are part of each CDR3. A D gene is named only where the DNA matches it firmly. Size values are once, few and many counts, or a class for expanded clones, and some rows have none.

>TRBJ1-2|14|TRBV11-2|.|.
CASSSEAGNYGYTF
TGTGCCAGCAGCTCCGAAGCAGGGAACTATGGCTACACCTTC
>TRBJ1-6|11|TRBV2|.|.
CASQGSSPLHF
TGTGCCAGCCAAGGCAGCTCACCCCTCCACTTT
>TRBJ1-1|17|TRBV18|.|.
CASSPEREFRGRTEAFF
TGTGCCAGCTCACCGGAGAGGGAGTTCAGGGGTCGGACTGAAGCTTTCTTT
>TRBJ1-2|13|TRBV6-6|TRBD1|.
CASSSGTGWGYTF
TGTGCCAGCAGCTCCGGGACAGGGTGGGGCTACACCTTC
>TRBJ1-5|13|TRBV7-2|.|few
CASSPNTNQPQHF
TGTGCCAGCAGCCCGAACACCAATCAGCCCCAGCATTTT
>TRBJ1-4|16|TRBV5-6|.|.
CASSLSWEGFGEKLFF
TGTGCCAGCAGCTTGTCGTGGGAGGGGTTCGGTGAAAAACTGTTTTTT
>TRBJ2-7|12|TRBV30|TRBD1|.
CAGDRGLGEQYF
TGTGCCGGGGACAGGGGGCTTGGCGAGCAGTACTTC
>TRBJ2-7|14|TRBV5-6|.|.
CASSRVGAGYEQYF
TGTGCCAGCAGCCGTGTAGGGGCGGGGTACGAGCAGTACTTC
>TRBJ2-5|14|TRBV7-3|.|.
CASSPQGGQETQYF
TGTGCCAGCAGCCCCCAGGGGGGGCAAGAGACCCAGTACTTC
>TRBJ1-2|15|TRBV28|TRBD1|.
CASSSTGAGNYGYTF
TGTGCCAGCAGCTCTACAGGGGCTGGTAACTATGGCTACACCTTC
>TRBJ1-1|13|TRBV5-4|.|medium-sized
CASSSRGNTEAFF
TGTGCCAGCAGCTCCCGGGGTAACACTGAAGCTTTCTTT
>TRBJ1-1|13|TRBV6-4|.|.
CASSADRAAEAFF
TGTGCCAGCAGTGCCGATCGGGCCGCTGAAGCTTTCTTT
>TRBJ1-1|13|TRBV27|.|.
CASSGQYFPEAFF
TGTGCCAGCAGTGGACAGTATTTCCCTGAAGCTTTCTTT
>TRBJ1-2|12|TRBV29-1|.|.
CSVDQTNYGYTF
TGCAGCGTTGATCAGACAAACTATGGCTACACCTTC
>TRBJ1-5|14|TRBV6-1|TRBD1|.
CASSWGTGGQPQHF
TGTGCCAGCAGCTGGGGGACAGGGGGACAGCCCCAGCATTTT
>TRBJ1-1|15|TRBV27|.|.
CASSLIPSGNTEAFF
TGTGCCAGCAGTTTAATTCCGTCAGGGAACACTGAAGCTTTCTTT
>TRBJ1-2|15|TRBV7-8|.|.
CASSLTGTGNYGYTF
TGTGCCAGCAGCTTAACAGGAACGGGGAACTATGGCTACACCTTC
>TRBJ2-7|15|TRBV18|TRBD1|.
CASSPPGTGPNEQYF
TGTGCCAGCTCACCACCTGGGACAGGGCCGAACGAGCAGTACTTC
>TRBJ2-2|15|TRBV10-3|.|.
CAISRTEANTGELFF
TGTGCCATCAGTCGGACGGAGGCGAACACCGGGGAGCTGTTTTTT
>TRBJ2-3|15|TRBV25-1|.|once
CASSEMARSTDTQYF
TGTGCCAGCAGTGAAATGGCGAGGAGCACAGATACGCAGTATTTT
>TRBJ2-5|11|TRBV6-6|.|.
CASKNQETQYF
TGTGCCAGCAAGAACCAAGAGACCCAGTACTTC
>TRBJ1-1|14|TRBV11-2|.|.
CASSLWRGNTEAFF
TGTGCCAGCAGCTTATGGAGGGGGAACACTGAAGCTTTCTTT
>TRBJ1-2|14|TRBV9|.|.
CASSVGKGGNGYTF
TGTGCCAGCAGCGTAGGCAAAGGGGGAAATGGCTACACCTTC
>TRBJ2-1|13|TRBV28|.|.
CASRSESRHEQFF
TGTGCCAGCAGGTCCGAAAGTAGGCATGAGCAGTTCTTC
>TRBJ2-5|15|TRBV29-1|TRBD2|.
CSVEDPWAGGETQYF
TGCAGCGTTGAAGATCCCTGGGCGGGGGGAGAGACCCAGTACTTC
>TRBJ1-1|13|TRBV9|.|.
CASSLKGVTEAFF
TGTGCCAGCAGCCTAAAGGGGGTCACTGAAGCTTTCTTT
>TRBJ2-3|14|TRBV7-2|TRBD2|.
CASSTTSGSDTQYF
TGTGCCAGCAGCACGACTAGCGGGAGTGATACGCAGTATTTT
>TRBJ2-1|16|TRBV15|TRBD1|.
CATSRVLGGFYNEQFF
TGTGCCACCAGCAGAGTATTAGGGGGCTTCTACAATGAGCAGTTCTTC
>TRBJ2-7|14|TRBV4-1|.|.
CASSQRGLGGEQYF
TGCGCCAGCAGTCAACGGGGCTTGGGGGGCGAGCAGTACTTC
>TRBJ1-4|15|TRBV9|.|.
CASSRGAGGGEKLFF
TGTGCCAGCAGCCGGGGCGCCGGAGGTGGTGAAAAACTGTTTTTT
>TRBJ2-5|14|TRBV5-5|.|.
CASNPNSALETQYF
TGTGCCAGCAACCCGAACTCGGCGTTGGAGACCCAGTACTTC
>TRBJ1-1|13|TRBV19|.|few
CASSINRNTEAFF
TGTGCCAGTAGTATCAACAGGAACACTGAAGCTTTCTTT
>TRBJ2-3|13|TRBV19|.|.
CASSFDRQDTQYF
TGTGCCAGTAGTTTCGACAGACAAGATACGCAGTATTTT
>TRBJ2-3|13|TRBV6-5|.|.
CASRGARTDTQYF
TGTGCCAGCAGGGGGGCAAGGACAGATACGCAGTATTTT
>TRBJ2-7|15|TRBV11-2|.|few
CASRGGQRNSYEQYF
TGTGCCAGCAGGGGCGGACAGCGCAACTCCTACGAGCAGTACTTC
>TRBJ2-1|17|TRBV29-1|.|.
CSAPFRFAGPSYNEQFF
TGCAGCGCCCCTTTTCGGTTCGCAGGCCCTTCCTACAATGAGCAGTTCTTC
>TRBJ2-2|15|TRBV2|.|.
CASSLSGLGSGELFF
TGTGCCAGCAGTCTCAGCGGGCTCGGGTCCGGGGAGCTGTTTTTT
>TRBJ2-3|14|TRBV9|.|.
CASSVESRGNTQYF
TGTGCCAGCAGCGTAGAAAGCCGAGGAAATACGCAGTATTTT
>TRBJ1-2|14|TRBV6-5|.|.
CASSYGQGTGGYTF
TGTGCCAGCAGTTACGGGCAGGGGACCGGTGGCTACACCTTC
>TRBJ2-3|17|TRBV7-9|.|.
CASSLGLDSQGTDTQYF
TGTGCCAGCAGCTTAGGTTTGGACTCCCAGGGGACAGATACGCAGTATTTT
>TRBJ1-2|15|TRBV7-2|TRBD1|once
CASSARQGSGRGYTF
TGTGCCAGCAGCGCGAGACAGGGGTCCGGGCGAGGCTACACCTTC
>TRBJ2-1|14|TRBV5-1|TRBD2|.
CASCSGNSYNEQFF
TGCGCCAGTTGTAGCGGGAATTCCTACAATGAGCAGTTCTTC
>TRBJ2-7|13|TRBV5-6|.|.
CASSYGGTYEQYF
TGTGCCAGCAGCTACGGGGGCACCTACGAGCAGTACTTC